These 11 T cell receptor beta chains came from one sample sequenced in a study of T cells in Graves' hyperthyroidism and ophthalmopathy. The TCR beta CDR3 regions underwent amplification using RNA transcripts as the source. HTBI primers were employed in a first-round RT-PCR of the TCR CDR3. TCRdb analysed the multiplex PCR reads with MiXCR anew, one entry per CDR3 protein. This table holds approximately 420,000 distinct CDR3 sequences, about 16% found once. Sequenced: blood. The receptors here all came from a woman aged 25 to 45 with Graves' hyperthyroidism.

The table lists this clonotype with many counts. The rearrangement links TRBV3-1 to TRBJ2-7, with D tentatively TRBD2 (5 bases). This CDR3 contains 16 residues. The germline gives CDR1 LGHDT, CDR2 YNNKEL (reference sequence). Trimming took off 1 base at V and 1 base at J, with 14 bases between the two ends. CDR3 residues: CASSQATEWRSYEQYF. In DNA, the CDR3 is TGTGCCAGCAGCCAAGCTACGGAGTGGAGGTCCTACGAGCAGTACTTC.

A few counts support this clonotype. DNA of the CDR3: TGTGCCAGCAGTCCCACCCGCAACCAATTGACGAGTGGCTACACCTTC. It is translated as CASSPTRNQLTSGYTF. The V call is TRBV27, the J call TRBJ1-2; D not certain. Germline V lookup: CDR1 MNHEY, CDR2 SMNVEV (reference sequence). The CDR3 consists of 16 residues. V was pared by 5 bases and J by 7 bases, with 23 bases between.

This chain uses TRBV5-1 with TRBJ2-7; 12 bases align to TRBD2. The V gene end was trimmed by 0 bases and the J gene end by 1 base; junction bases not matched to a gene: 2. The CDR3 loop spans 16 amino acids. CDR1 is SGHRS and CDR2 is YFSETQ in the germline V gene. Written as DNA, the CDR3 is TGCGCCAGCAGCTTGGGGACTAGCGGGACTTCCTACGAGCAGTACTTC. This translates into CASSLGTSGTSYEQYF.

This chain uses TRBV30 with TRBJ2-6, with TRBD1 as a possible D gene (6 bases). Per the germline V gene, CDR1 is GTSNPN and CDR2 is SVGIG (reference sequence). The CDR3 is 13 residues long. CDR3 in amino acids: CAIQGSGANVLTF. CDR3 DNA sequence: TGTGCGATACAGGGCTCTGGGGCCAACGTCCTGACTTTC.

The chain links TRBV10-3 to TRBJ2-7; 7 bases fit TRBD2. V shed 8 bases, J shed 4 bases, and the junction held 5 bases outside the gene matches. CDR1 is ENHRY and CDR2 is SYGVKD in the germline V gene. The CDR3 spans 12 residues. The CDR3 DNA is TGTGCCATCCGGGACTATGATTACGAGCAGTACTTC. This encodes CAIRDYDYEQYF.

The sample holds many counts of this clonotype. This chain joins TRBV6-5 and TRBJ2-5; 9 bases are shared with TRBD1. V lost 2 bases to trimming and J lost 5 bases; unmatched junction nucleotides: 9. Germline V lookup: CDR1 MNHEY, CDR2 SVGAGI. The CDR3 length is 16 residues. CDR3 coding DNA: TGTGCCAGCAGTTACGCAGATCGACAGGGGGGGGAGACCCAGTACTTC. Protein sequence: CASSYADRQGGETQYF.

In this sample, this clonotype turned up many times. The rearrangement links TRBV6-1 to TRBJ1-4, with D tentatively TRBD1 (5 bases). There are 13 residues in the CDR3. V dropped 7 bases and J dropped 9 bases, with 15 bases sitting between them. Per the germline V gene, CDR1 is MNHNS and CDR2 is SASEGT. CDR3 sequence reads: CASTTPGTQKLFF. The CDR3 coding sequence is TGTGCCAGCACCACCCCCGGGACGCAAAAACTGTTTTTT.

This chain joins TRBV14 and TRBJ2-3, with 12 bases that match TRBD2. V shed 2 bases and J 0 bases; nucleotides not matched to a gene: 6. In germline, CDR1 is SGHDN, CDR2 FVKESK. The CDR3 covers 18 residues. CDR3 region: CASSQLAGGIYSTDTQYF. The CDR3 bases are TGTGCCAGCAGCCAACTAGCGGGAGGGATATATAGCACAGATACGCAGTATTTT.

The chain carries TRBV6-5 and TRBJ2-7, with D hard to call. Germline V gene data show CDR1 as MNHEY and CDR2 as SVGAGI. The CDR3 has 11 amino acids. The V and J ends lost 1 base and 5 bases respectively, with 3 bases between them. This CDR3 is CASSYFDEQYF. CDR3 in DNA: TGTGCCAGCAGTTACTTTGACGAGCAGTACTTC.

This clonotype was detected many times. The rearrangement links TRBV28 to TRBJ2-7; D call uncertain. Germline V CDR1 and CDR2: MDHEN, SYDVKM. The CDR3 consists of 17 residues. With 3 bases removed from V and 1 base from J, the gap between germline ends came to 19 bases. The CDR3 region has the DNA TGTGCCAGCAGTTTCCCCTTATTAGATGCGCCTTCCTACGAGCAGTACTTC. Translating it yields CASSFPLLDAPSYEQYF.

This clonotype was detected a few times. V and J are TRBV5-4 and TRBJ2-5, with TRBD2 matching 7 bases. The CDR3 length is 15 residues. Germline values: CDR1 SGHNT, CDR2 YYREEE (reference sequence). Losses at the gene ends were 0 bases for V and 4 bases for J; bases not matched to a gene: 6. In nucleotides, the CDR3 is TGTGCCAGCAGCTTGGTGGGGGGACTAACAGAGACCCAGTACTTC. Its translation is CASSLVGGLTETQYF.